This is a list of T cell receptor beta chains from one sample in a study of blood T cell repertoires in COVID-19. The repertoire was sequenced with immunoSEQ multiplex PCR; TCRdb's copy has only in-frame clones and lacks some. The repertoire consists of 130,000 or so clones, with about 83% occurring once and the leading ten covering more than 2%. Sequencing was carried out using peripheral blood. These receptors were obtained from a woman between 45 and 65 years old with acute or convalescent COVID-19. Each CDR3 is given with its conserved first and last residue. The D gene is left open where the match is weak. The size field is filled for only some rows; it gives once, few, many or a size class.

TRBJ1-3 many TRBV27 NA CASSSKGRSGNTIYF TGTGCCAGCAGTTCCAAGGGGCGCTCTGGAAACACCATATATTTT
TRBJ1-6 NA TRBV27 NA CASSWEGGSSPLHF TGTGCCAGCAGTTGGGAGGGAGGGAGTTCACCCCTCCACTTT
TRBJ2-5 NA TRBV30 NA CAWSVGGGETQYF TGTGCCTGGAGTGTCGGGGGAGGAGAGACCCAGTACTTC
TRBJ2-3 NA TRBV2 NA CASSGGRRASTDTQYF TGTGCCAGCAGTGGAGGTCGGCGGGCCAGCACAGATACGCAGTATTTT
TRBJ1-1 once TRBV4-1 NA CASSRSGVSGTEAFF TGCGCCAGCAGCCGGTCGGGGGTAAGCGGCACTGAAGCTTTCTTT
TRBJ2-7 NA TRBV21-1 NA CASSKGTSGRDSSYEQYF TGTGCCAGCAGCAAGGGGACTAGCGGGAGGGATAGCTCCTACGAGCAGTACTTC
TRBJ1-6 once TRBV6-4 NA CASSDRGGLYNSPLHF TGTGCCAGCAGTGACAGGGGGGGATTATATAATTCACCCCTCCACTTT
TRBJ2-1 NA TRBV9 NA CASSAGGGSEQFF TGTGCCAGCAGCGCGGGTGGGGGCAGTGAGCAGTTCTTC
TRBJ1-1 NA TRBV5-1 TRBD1 CASSSRTGVMNTEAFF TGCGCCAGCAGCTCCCGGACAGGAGTTATGAACACTGAAGCTTTCTTT
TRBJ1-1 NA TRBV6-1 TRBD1 CASSGLDRGRGGTEAFF TGTGCCAGCAGTGGCCTCGACAGGGGGCGAGGGGGAACTGAAGCTTTCTTT
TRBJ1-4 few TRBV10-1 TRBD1 CARQGGWVKGKLFF TGCGCCCGACAGGGAGGATGGGTAAAGGGAAAACTGTTTTTT
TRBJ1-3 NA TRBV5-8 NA CASSLSGPLGHF TGTGCCAGCAGCTTGTCAGGGCCTCTTGGGCATTTT
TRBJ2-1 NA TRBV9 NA CASSWNAGQVGSSEQFF TGTGCCAGCAGCTGGAACGCGGGGCAGGTCGGTAGTAGTGAGCAGTTCTTC
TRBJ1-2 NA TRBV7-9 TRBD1 CASSANQGGYGYTF TGTGCCAGCAGCGCGAATCAGGGGGGCTATGGCTACACCTTC
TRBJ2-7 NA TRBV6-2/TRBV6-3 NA CASSYGRTVEEQYF TGTGCCAGCAGTTACGGGCGGACAGTGGAGGAGCAGTACTTC
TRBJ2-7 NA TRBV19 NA CASSTGVEQYF TGTGCCAGTAGTACAGGGGTAGAGCAGTACTTC
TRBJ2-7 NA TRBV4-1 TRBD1 CASSRKGTETYEQYF TGCGCCAGCAGCCGAAAAGGGACAGAAACCTACGAGCAGTACTTC
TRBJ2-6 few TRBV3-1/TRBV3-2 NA CASSPNRAGANVLTF TGTGCCAGCAGCCCTAACAGGGCTGGGGCCAACGTCCTGACTTTC
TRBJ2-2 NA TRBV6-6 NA CASSFWPGGTGELFF TGTGCCAGCAGTTTTTGGCCCGGGGGAACCGGGGAGCTGTTTTTT
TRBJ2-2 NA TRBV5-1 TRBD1 CASSRGQGAGELFF TGCGCCAGCAGCAGGGGACAGGGTGCCGGGGAGCTGTTTTTT
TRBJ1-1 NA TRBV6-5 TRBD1 CASSYRDRGRNTEAFF TGTGCCAGCAGTTACAGGGACAGGGGGCGGAACACTGAAGCTTTCTTT
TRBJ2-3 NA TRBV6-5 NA CASSYGRGATDTQYF TGTGCCAGCAGTTACGGTCGGGGGGCCACAGATACGCAGTATTTT
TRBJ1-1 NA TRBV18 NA CASSPSTINTEAFF TGTGCCAGCTCACCTTCTACTATTAACACTGAAGCTTTCTTT
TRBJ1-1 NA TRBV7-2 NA CASSLTGFVNTEAFF TGTGCCAGCAGCCTAACAGGTTTTGTGAACACTGAAGCTTTCTTT
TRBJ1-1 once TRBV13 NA CASSARYTEAFF TGTGCCAGCAGTGCTAGGTACACTGAAGCTTTCTTT
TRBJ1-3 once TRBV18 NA CASSPAGNTIYF TGTGCCAGCTCACCCGCTGGAAACACCATATATTTT
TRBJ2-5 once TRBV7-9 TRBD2 CASSLASGARQETQYF TGTGCCAGCAGCTTAGCTAGCGGGGCACGTCAAGAGACCCAGTACTTC
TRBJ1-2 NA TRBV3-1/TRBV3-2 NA CASSQRGGHGYTF TGTGCCAGCAGCCAACGCGGGGGCCATGGCTACACCTTC
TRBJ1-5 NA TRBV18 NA CASSPGLGGRGNQPQHF TGTGCCAGCTCACCCGGGTTAGGGGGAAGAGGCAATCAGCCCCAGCATTTT
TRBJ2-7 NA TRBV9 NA CASSVDWGAYEQYF TGTGCCAGCAGCGTAGATTGGGGAGCCTACGAGCAGTACTTC
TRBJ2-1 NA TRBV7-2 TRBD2 CASSLALVSGKGGEQFF TGTGCCAGCAGCTTAGCCCTGGTTAGCGGGAAGGGTGGTGAGCAGTTCTTC
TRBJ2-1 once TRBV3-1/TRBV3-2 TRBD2 CASSDGTSGGEQFF TGTGCCAGCAGCGACGGAACTAGCGGGGGCGAGCAGTTCTTC
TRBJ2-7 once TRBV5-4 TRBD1 CASSNDRGEQYF TGTGCCAGCAGCAACGACAGGGGGGAGCAGTACTTC
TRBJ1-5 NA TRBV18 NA CASSPGGYQPQHF TGTGCCAGCTCACCGGGGGGATATCAGCCCCAGCATTTT
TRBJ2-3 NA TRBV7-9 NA CASSLSRGADTQYF TGTGCCAGCAGCCTCTCTAGAGGCGCAGATACGCAGTATTTT
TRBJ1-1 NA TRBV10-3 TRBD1 CAISPDRGGTEAFF TGTGCCATCAGTCCGGACAGGGGGGGCACTGAAGCTTTCTTT
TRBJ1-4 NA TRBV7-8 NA CASSLGQVNEKLFF TGTGCCAGCAGCTTAGGACAGGTCAATGAAAAACTGTTTTTT
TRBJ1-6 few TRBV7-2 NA CASSLNQELNSPLHF TGTGCCAGCAGCTTAAACCAGGAACTTAATTCACCCCTCCACTTT
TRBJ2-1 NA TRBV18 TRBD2 CASSRASGYNEQFF TGTGCCAGCTCACGCGCTAGCGGTTACAATGAGCAGTTCTTC
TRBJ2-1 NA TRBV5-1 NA CATGVVGNEQFF TGCGCCACGGGGGTCGTGGGCAATGAGCAGTTCTTC
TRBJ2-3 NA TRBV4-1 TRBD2 CASSPLGSGGVTDTQYF TGCGCCAGCAGCCCGCTCGGTAGCGGGGGGGTCACAGATACGCAGTATTTT
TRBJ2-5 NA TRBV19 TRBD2 CASSPEWASGPETQYF TGTGCCAGTAGTCCCGAATGGGCTAGCGGGCCAGAGACCCAGTACTTC
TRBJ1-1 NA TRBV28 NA CASTADTEAFF TGTGCCAGCACCGCGGACACTGAAGCTTTCTTT
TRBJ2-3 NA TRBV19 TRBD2 CASSIGLATDTQYF TGTGCCAGTAGTATCGGACTAGCCACAGATACGCAGTATTTT
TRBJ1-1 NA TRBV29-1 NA CSVEIGQMYTEAFF TGCAGCGTTGAGATTGGGCAGATGTACACTGAAGCTTTCTTT
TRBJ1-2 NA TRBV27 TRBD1 CASSLTGGSYGYTF TGTGCCAGCAGTCTGACAGGGGGTAGCTATGGCTACACCTTC
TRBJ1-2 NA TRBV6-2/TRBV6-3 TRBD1 CASSRPGGASGYTF TGTGCCAGCAGTCGTCCAGGGGGCGCGAGTGGCTACACCTTC
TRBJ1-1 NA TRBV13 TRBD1 CASSPGTANTEAFF TGTGCCAGCAGTCCCGGGACAGCGAACACTGAAGCTTTCTTT
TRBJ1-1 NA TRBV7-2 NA CASSRQSNTEAFF TGTGCCAGCAGCAGACAGAGCAACACTGAAGCTTTCTTT
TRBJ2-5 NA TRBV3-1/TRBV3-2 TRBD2 CASSQASGLRETQYF TGTGCCAGCAGCCAAGCTTCGGGACTACGAGAGACCCAGTACTTC
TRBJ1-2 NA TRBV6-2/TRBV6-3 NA CASSLDINYGYTF TGTGCCAGCAGTCTGGACATCAACTATGGCTACACCTTC
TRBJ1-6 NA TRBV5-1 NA CASSWGRTANSPLHF TGCGCCAGCAGCTGGGGCAGGACAGCTAATTCACCCCTCCACTTT
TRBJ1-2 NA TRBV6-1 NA CASSEAWAPYGYTF TGTGCCAGCAGTGAAGCTTGGGCTCCCTATGGCTACACCTTC
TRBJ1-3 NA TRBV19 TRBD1 CASTYGTGTSGNTIYF TGTGCCAGTACGTACGGGACAGGGACCTCTGGAAACACCATATATTTT
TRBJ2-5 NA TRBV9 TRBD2 CASSEASGTQETQYF TGTGCCAGCAGCGAGGCTAGCGGGACCCAAGAGACCCAGTACTTC